One TCR beta chain is described in this entry. It was with a sample-barcoded 5' primer and a J-beta primer mix that a second PCR of about 6 to 12 cycles was run. A 12-random-nucleotide template-switch adaptor tagged each cDNA molecule. TCRdb re-called the 5' RACE reads with MiXCR, one entry per CDR3 protein. This sample has around 1.5 million distinct CDR3 sequences; about 40% occur once, and the top ten carry less than 8%. This specimen belongs to a study of blood T cells in healthy people across ages. The CDR3 is 17 residues long. V gave up 3 bases and J gave up 9 bases, with 24 bases separating them. The germline V gene encodes CDR1 LGHNA and CDR2 YNFKEQ.

The source is a woman aged 18-29 years in good health. V usage is TRBV4-2 and J usage is TRBJ2-1, with a tentative D call TRBD2 (6 bases). Material for sequencing was blood. The CDR3 nucleotides read TGTGCCAGCAGCCAGAAACCCGGGACTCCGCACTTTAGTGAGCAGTTCTTC. Its translation is CASSQKPGTPHFSEQFF.